This T cell receptor beta chain was profiled in a study of blood T cell repertoires in COVID-19. Across the study: Acute and convalescent COVID-19 samples came from the United States, Italy and Spain. In each case, the material was cDNA or gDNA derived from T cells, B-cell-depleted T cells, or PBMCs.

Trimming took 5 bases from V and 4 from J, leaving 5 bases between them. Germline V gene data show CDR1 as SQVTM and CDR2 as ANQGSEA. CDR3 length: 10 amino acids. This clone has just a few counts. As originally analysed: For nucleated cells, counts were estimated from reference gene primer amplification. Here immunoSEQ multiplex PCR was the method, and the copy in TCRdb shows in-frame clones only, minus some. The DNA gave D and trimming, while V, J and clone size come from that table. The sample lists about 150,000 clones; around 75% were seen once. The chain combines TRBV29-1 with TRBJ1-1; D is ambiguous. Sequencing was performed on peripheral blood. This sequence was found in a woman older than 75 with acute or convalescent COVID-19. Here the CDR3 reads CSVYLTEAFF. The CDR3 DNA reads TGCAGCGTTTATCTCACTGAAGCTTTCTTT.